This T cell receptor (beta chain) was recovered during a study of CXCR3-negative and CXCR3-positive naive CD8 T cells. 5' RACE with UMI labels generated the TRB cDNA libraries. TCRdb reprocessed the 5' RACE reads and keeps a single row for each CDR3 protein, giving no DNA. This repertoire includes 55,000 to 75,000 distinct CDR3 sequences. Findings and limits, study-wide: Comparison of naive cells showed more hydrophobic TRB CDR3s in CXCR3-positive than in CXCR3-negative naive cells. TRBV-TRBJ usage was alike in naive CXCR3-negative and CXCR3-positive cells but differed in memory cells.

Regarding this clonotype: Its antigen is not identified.

The sample consisted of naive CXCR3+ CD8+ T cells from blood. The sample's subset: CD45RO-CCR7+CD27+CD95- naive CD8+ T cells expressing CXCR3 (TNR3+). This TCR derives from a human donor in good health. Some clones in this sample may be carry-over from other donors' samples.

The CDR3 is CASSQPRTGYYGYTF. This chain connects TRBV3-1 to TRBJ1-2; TCRdb names TRBD1, which stays unverified in the absence of DNA. Germline V gene data show CDR1 as LGHDT and CDR2 as YNNKEL (reference sequence). There are 15 residues in the CDR3.